A selection of T cell receptor beta chains follows, all from one sample in a study of T cell responses to AZD1222 COVID-19 vaccine. Data came from immunoSEQ multiplex PCR; TCRdb stores just in-frame clones and leaves some out. The sample records some 150,000 clones, more than 85% being singletons. Sequences were derived from peripheral blood, sampled on day 0 of AZD1222 vaccination. These receptors originate from an adult in good health. Each CDR3 is given with its conserved first and last residue. A D gene is named only where the DNA matches it firmly. Some rows mark clone size as missing; the rest say once, few, many or name a class of expanded clone.

j_call,d_call,clone_size,v_call,cdr3_nt,cdr3_aa
TRBJ2-1,TRBD1,NA,TRBV14,TGTGCCAGCAGCCGGGTAGGACAGGGCTCCTACAATGAGCAGTTCTTC,CASSRVGQGSYNEQFF
TRBJ2-2,NA,NA,TRBV30,TGTGCCTGGAGTAAAGGACTTACCGGGGAGCTGTTTTTT,CAWSKGLTGELFF
TRBJ1-6,NA,NA,TRBV6-4,TGTGCCAGCAGTGACGGAGGAGATAATTCACCCCTCCACTTT,CASSDGGDNSPLHF
TRBJ1-2,TRBD1,NA,TRBV7-8,TGTGCCAGCAGCTTAGGTCGGGACAGCTTCTATGGCTACACCTTC,CASSLGRDSFYGYTF
TRBJ2-1,TRBD2,NA,TRBV5-1,TGCGCCAGCAGCCCGAGCGCGACTAGCGGGGGGGGAGGTGAGCAGTTCTTC,CASSPSATSGGGGEQFF
TRBJ2-7,NA,NA,TRBV6-1,TGTGCCAGCAGTGACCATTTGTCGGCAGGGAAGACCTACGAGCAGTACTTC,CASSDHLSAGKTYEQYF
TRBJ2-1,NA,NA,TRBV7-2,TGTGCCAGCAGCTTTGGCCCCGACAATGAGCAGTTCTTC,CASSFGPDNEQFF
TRBJ2-1,TRBD1,once,TRBV7-3,TGTGCCAGCAGCACAGGGGGGCAGGATGAGCAGTTCTTC,CASSTGGQDEQFF
TRBJ1-2,NA,few,TRBV28,TGTGCCATCCAAATGGGGGGGAACTATGGCTACACCTTC,CAIQMGGNYGYTF
TRBJ2-2,NA,once,TRBV4-2,TGTGCCAGCAGCCAAGGGGGCACCGGGGAGCTGTTTTTT,CASSQGGTGELFF
TRBJ1-3,TRBD1,NA,TRBV7-6,TGTGCCAGCAGCTTAGGCCGGGACAGGGTAAACACCATATATTTT,CASSLGRDRVNTIYF
TRBJ1-4,NA,NA,TRBV28,TGTGCCAGTAGCGACTCGAGGAATGAAAAACTGTTTTTT,CASSDSRNEKLFF
TRBJ2-1,TRBD2,NA,TRBV5-4,TGTGCCAGCAGCTTGGGGGGTGGGACTAGCGGGAGTGATGAGCAGTTCTTC,CASSLGGGTSGSDEQFF
TRBJ2-7,NA,NA,TRBV18,TGTGCCAGCTCACCACCGGCAGGGAAGGTGTCCGAGCAGTACTTC,CASSPPAGKVSEQYF
TRBJ2-7,NA,NA,TRBV19,TGTGCCACCCCCTATAAGGGGCAGTACTTC,CATPYKGQYF
TRBJ2-3,TRBD2,NA,TRBV25-1,TGTGCCAGCAGCCCGAGTAGGAGCGGGGTTGGCACAGATACGCAGTATTTT,CASSPSRSGVGTDTQYF
TRBJ1-2,TRBD1,NA,TRBV12-3/TRBV12-4,TGTGCCAGCAGCTTACAGGGGGACTATGGCTACACCTTC,CASSLQGDYGYTF
TRBJ1-4,NA,NA,TRBV29-1,TGCAGCGTCCTCGAGGGCAGGGCCACTAATGAAAAACTGTTTTTT,CSVLEGRATNEKLFF
TRBJ2-3,TRBD1,NA,TRBV3-1/TRBV3-2,TGTGCCAGCAGCCAGGGACAGGGGGCGGTAGATACGCAGTATTTT,CASSQGQGAVDTQYF
TRBJ1-1,NA,NA,TRBV5-4,TGTGCCAGCAGCCTGGCGAACGCCAGGAACACTGAAGCTTTCTTT,CASSLANARNTEAFF
TRBJ1-5,NA,NA,TRBV5-6,TGTGCCAGCAGCTTTTCTGGGAGCAATCAGCCCCAGCATTTT,CASSFSGSNQPQHF
TRBJ1-1,NA,NA,TRBV5-1,TGCGCCAGCAGCTTGGCGTCCCCCGCCAGGGCCGCTACGAACACTGAAGCTTTCTTT,CASSLASPARAATNTEAFF
TRBJ1-3,NA,NA,TRBV19,TGTGCCAGTAATGGGTGGGACTCCGGCTCTGGAAACACCATATATTTT,CASNGWDSGSGNTIYF
TRBJ2-7,TRBD1,NA,TRBV7-8,TGTGCCAGCAGCTTGGGGGGGGACAGGGGCGTCCACGAGCAGTACTTC,CASSLGGDRGVHEQYF
TRBJ2-7,TRBD2,NA,TRBV28,TGTGCCAGCACCCAGTGGGCGGGAGAGTCCTACGAGCAGTACTTC,CASTQWAGESYEQYF
TRBJ1-5,NA,NA,TRBV4-1,TGCGCCAGCAGTTCCGGGTATCTCAATCAGCCCCAGCATTTT,CASSSGYLNQPQHF
TRBJ2-5,TRBD2,NA,TRBV5-1,TGCGCCAGCAGCTCCGGGACTAGCGGGAGAGGGGGAGAGACCCAGTACTTC,CASSSGTSGRGGETQYF
TRBJ2-7,TRBD1,NA,TRBV9,TGTGCCAGCAGCGTGGATCCGACGACAGGGCTTAAGGTCGAGCAGTACTTC,CASSVDPTTGLKVEQYF
TRBJ2-2,TRBD2,NA,TRBV28,TGTGCCAGCAGAGCGGGACCCGCGAACACCGGGGAGCTGTTTTTT,CASRAGPANTGELFF
TRBJ2-5,NA,NA,TRBV11-2,TGTGCCAGCAGCTTGGATAACCAAGAGACCCAGTACTTC,CASSLDNQETQYF
TRBJ1-1,TRBD1,NA,TRBV12-3/TRBV12-4,TGTGCCAGCAGTCCACAGGGGGCCGGTGAAGCTTTCTTT,CASSPQGAGEAFF
TRBJ1-1,TRBD1,NA,TRBV5-6,TGTGCCAGCAGCTTGTGGGGCGCGCAGGGGGTCACTGAAGCTTTCTTT,CASSLWGAQGVTEAFF